This TCR beta chain came from a study of T cells in Graves' hyperthyroidism and ophthalmopathy. Regarding the study as a whole: Most expanded thyroid clonotypes above 0.001 also appeared in blood.

For Graves' hyperthyroidism to be stable, ophthalmopathy could not progress within 18 months. This clonotype was found many times. The antigen remains undetermined. CDR3 length: 15 residues. In germline, CDR1 is PRHDT, CDR2 FYEKMQ (reference sequence). The J segment lost 8 bases and the V segment lost 5 bases, leaving 11 bases of the junction unmatched. It was RNA transcripts that yielded the amplified TCR beta CDR3 regions. In the first-round RT-PCR of the TCR CDR3, the HTBI primer set was used. From the multiplex PCR reads, TCRdb called clonotypes with MiXCR, one entry per CDR3 protein. In the table there are 350,000 to 400,000 distinct CDR3 sequences, 15% of which are singletons.

This clonotype was sampled from a woman under 40 with Graves' hyperthyroidism. The chain uses TRBV13 and TRBJ2-1; the match to TRBD2 covers 8 bases. Sequenced input: blood. The CDR3 loop is CASSPRTSPSYEQFF. The CDR3 DNA sequence: TGTGCCAGCAGCCCTCGGACTAGCCCAAGCTATGAGCAGTTCTTC.